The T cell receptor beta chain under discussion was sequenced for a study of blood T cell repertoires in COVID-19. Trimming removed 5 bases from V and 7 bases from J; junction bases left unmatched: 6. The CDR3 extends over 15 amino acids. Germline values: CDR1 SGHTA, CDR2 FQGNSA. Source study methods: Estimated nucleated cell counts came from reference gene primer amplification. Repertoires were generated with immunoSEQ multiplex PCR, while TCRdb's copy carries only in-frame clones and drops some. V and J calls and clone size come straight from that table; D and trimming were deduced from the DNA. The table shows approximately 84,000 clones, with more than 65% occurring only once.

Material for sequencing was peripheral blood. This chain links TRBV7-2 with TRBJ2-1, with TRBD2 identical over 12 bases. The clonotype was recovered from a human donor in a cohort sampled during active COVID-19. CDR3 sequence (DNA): TGTGCCAGCAGCCAGACTAGCGGGGGAGGAAATGAGCAGTTCTTC. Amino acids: CASSQTSGGGNEQFF.